This T cell receptor beta chain emerged from a study of cytomegalovirus exposure and HLA in healthy donors. Findings of the study overall: In vitro work confirmed that three CMV-associated chains recognize CMV antigens. Association of a missense DCLRE1C variant with TCR beta V- and J-gene trimming was reported in a later analysis. TCR beta chains associated with HLA were, in a later analysis, more clonally expanded than equally common others.

This CDR3 has 16 amino acids. Germline assignment: CDR1 MNHEY and CDR2 SVGAGI. V was trimmed by 0 bases and J by 3 bases, leaving 13 bases between them. As regards this clone: No antigen is known for it.

Healthy bone marrow donors made up the donor group. A multiplex PCR was run with 60 Vbeta primers and 13 Jbeta primers. Clones were read by immunoSEQ multiplex PCR, and TCRdb kept only the in-frame ones, dropping some. Of about 120,000 clones detected, approximately 80% appear once; the ten largest clones hold 2% to 3%. The TCR originated in a female donor in good health and CMV-seronegative. Sample: PBMCs. The V gene is TRBV6-5, the J gene TRBJ2-3; maybe TRBD1 (6 bases). This CDR3 reads CASSYSDSLWTDTQYF. The CDR3 region has the DNA TGTGCCAGCAGTTACTCGGACAGCCTGTGGACAGATACGCAGTATTTT.